Listed here are 32 T cell receptor beta chains from one sample, sequenced in a study of T cells in Graves' hyperthyroidism and ophthalmopathy. TCR beta CDR3 regions were amplified from RNA. A set of HTBI primers served as the primers for a first-round RT-PCR of the TCR CDR3. A single record per CDR3 protein comes from TCRdb applying MiXCR to the multiplex PCR reads. Of around 440,000 distinct CDR3 sequences in the sample, approximately 15% are singletons; the top ten hold around 7.7%. The material sequenced was blood. These receptor sequences come from a woman aged 18-29 years with Graves' hyperthyroidism.

This clonotype has ten or more counts. The chain employs TRBV7-2 and TRBJ1-2, with unresolved D. Trimming pared 4 bases from V and 4 bases from J, leaving 13 bases between. The CDR3 has 14 residues. Germline-derived CDR1 and CDR2 are SGHTA and FQGNSA. DNA for the CDR3: TGTGCCAGCAGCTCAGAGGTTCAGCTCTATGGCTACACCTTC. Translated, it gives CASSSEVQLYGYTF.

The chain couples TRBV6-1 to TRBJ1-4; 8 positions match TRBD1. The CDR3 extends over 13 amino acids. The germline V gene has CDR1 MNHNS and CDR2 SASEGT. Unmatched junction bases numbered 7, after V lost 8 bases and J lost 8 bases. Written as DNA, the CDR3 is TGTGCCAGCGGGGGACAGGCTGCGGAAAAACTGTTTTTT. The encoded protein is CASGGQAAEKLFF.

This clonotype occurred many times. The rearrangement uses TRBV19 and TRBJ1-5, with a weak D call TRBD1 (6 bases). CDR1 is LNHDA and CDR2 is SQIVND in the germline V gene (reference sequence). Deletions cut 7 bases from V and 7 bases from J, with 14 bases between. The CDR3 has 13 amino acids. CDR3 residues: CASNLRQDQPQHF. The CDR3 nucleotides read TGTGCCAGTAACTTAAGACAGGACCAGCCCCAGCATTTT. Complete variable domain (other parts from reference TRBV19 and TRBJ1-5): DGGITQSPKYLFRKEGQNVTLSCEQNLNHDAMYWYRQDPGQGLRLIYYSQIVNDFQKGDIAEGYSVSREKKESFPLTVTSAQKNPTAFYLCASNLRQDQPQHFGDGTRLSIL.

This clonotype was detected many times. This rearrangement joins TRBV29-1 to TRBJ2-7; 9 nucleotides agree with TRBD1. In germline, CDR1 is SQVTM, CDR2 ANQGSEA. This CDR3 has 14 residues. The V segment lost 0 bases and the J segment 3 bases; nucleotides outside the gene matches: 3. CDR3 protein: CSVEDGQGHYEQYF. The CDR3 DNA reads TGCAGCGTTGAAGACGGACAGGGGCACTACGAGCAGTACTTC.

As to this clonotype: Mismatch with germline at one junction end may stem from a read error. The chain joins TRBV6-1 to TRBJ1-2, with a tentative D call TRBD1 (5 bases). The CDR3 extends over 15 amino acids. Per germline, CDR1 MNHNS and CDR2 SASEGT. The DNA of the CDR3 is TGTGCCGGCAGTGGGGGGGAAGGTTCTAACTATGGCTACACCTTC. Translated: CAGSGGEGSNYGYTF.

This clonotype occurred many times. This chain connects TRBV7-9 to TRBJ2-7, with 7 positions matching TRBD2. V was clipped by 5 bases and J by 4 bases; unmatched bases: 11. The CDR3 length is 15 residues. Germline values: CDR1 SEHNR, CDR2 FQNEAQ (reference sequence). The CDR3 is CASSPIAGVSYEQYF. Written as DNA, the CDR3 is TGTGCCAGCAGCCCTATTGCGGGAGTGTCATACGAGCAGTACTTC.

This clonotype was found many times. The chain couples TRBV5-1 to TRBJ2-2; TRBD2 might be the D (6 bases). The V end was cut by 0 bases, the J end by 5 bases, with 11 bases between. Germline assignment: CDR1 SGHRS and CDR2 YFSETQ. This CDR3 spans 15 amino acids. CDR3 coding DNA: TGCGCCAGCAGCTTGGGTCGGCGGGGTACCGGGGAGCTGTTTTTT. This sequence encodes CASSLGRRGTGELFF.

The V gene is TRBV27, the J gene TRBJ2-7; D is uncertain. V lost 10 bases and J lost 2, with 18 bases in between. CDR1 and CDR2 (germline): MNHEY, SMNVEV (reference sequence). The CDR3 is 14 amino acids. The CDR3 sequence: CATSRSTLPYEQYF. The CDR3 DNA reads TGTGCCACCTCTCGGTCCACGCTACCCTACGAGCAGTACTTC.

The sample holds many counts of this clonotype. CDR3 sequence: CASSDRSLNTEAFF. For the CDR3, the DNA is TGTGCCAGCAGTGACAGGAGCTTGAACACTGAAGCTTTCTTT. The chain combines TRBV12-3 or TRBV12-4 with TRBJ1-1; TRBD1 might be the D (6 bases). There are 14 residues in the CDR3. V lost 5 bases, J lost 0 bases, and 10 bases lay in between.

Only a few counts were recorded for this clonotype. This CDR3 reads CASRKVGTSAAYEQYF. For the CDR3, the DNA is TGTGCCAGCCGCAAAGTTGGGACTAGCGCCGCCTACGAGCAGTACTTC. The chain joins TRBV5-6 to TRBJ2-7, with 10 bases identical to TRBD2. CDR1 SGHDT and CDR2 YYEEEE come from the germline V gene. V lost 7 bases to trimming and J lost 2 bases; unmatched junction nucleotides: 12. This CDR3 is built from 16 residues.

This clonotype was recorded at least ten times. The chain joins TRBV18 to TRBJ1-1; no firm D call. The CDR3 covers 13 residues. The germline V and J ends were trimmed by 3 bases and 1 base, with 6 bases remaining between them. Germline CDR1 and CDR2: KGHSH and LQKENI. The CDR3 here is CASSPQANTEAFF. The CDR3 nucleotides read TGTGCCAGCTCACCTCAGGCGAACACTGAAGCTTTCTTT.

This clonotype was counted ten times or more. This chain links TRBV12-3 or TRBV12-4 with TRBJ1-6; 7 nucleotides agree with TRBD1. This CDR3 is built from 16 residues. Trimming at V came to 4 bases and at J to 10 bases, leaving 13 bases not matched to a gene. CDR3 sequence reads: CASSYTIQGPGSPLHF. The CDR3 nucleotides read TGTGCCAGCAGTTATACAATACAGGGGCCGGGGTCACCCCTCCACTTT.

This clonotype was observed many times. This sequence joins TRBV27 and TRBJ1-6; D may be TRBD1 (5 bases). Germline assignment: CDR1 MNHEY and CDR2 SMNVEV (reference sequence). The CDR3 extends over 20 amino acids. Trimming cost V 1 base and J 9 bases, with 28 bases left between them. The CDR3 nucleotides are TGTGCCAGCAGTTTATTGGGGCAGATTGGGCCCGCACGGTCTAGTTCACCCCTCCACTTT. Amino acid sequence: CASSLLGQIGPARSSSPLHF.

The chain carries TRBV7-9 and TRBJ1-2; weak D call: TRBD1 (6 bases). CDR3 length: 19 residues. Trimming shortened V by 5 bases and J by 4 bases, and 29 bases separated the two germline ends. CDR1 SEHNR and CDR2 FQNEAQ come from the germline V gene (reference sequence). The CDR3, as DNA: TGTGCCAGCAGCCTTAGGGCGGGGGGGGCCACCGATAGATCCTATGGCTACACCTTC. It is translated as CASSLRAGGATDRSYGYTF. The whole variable domain, remainder taken from reference TRBV7-9 and TRBJ1-2, is DTGVSQNPRHKITKRGQNVTFRCDPISEHNRLYWYRQTLGQGPEFLTYFQNEAQLEKSRLLSDRFSAERPKGSFSTLEIQRTEQGDSAMYLCASSLRAGGATDRSYGYTFGSGTRLTVV.

The V and J genes are TRBV7-8 and TRBJ2-1, with D possibly TRBD1 on 7 matching bases. The CDR3 is 17 residues long. CDR1 SGHVS and CDR2 FQNEAQ come from the germline V gene. With 5 bases removed from V and 4 bases from J, the gap between germline ends came to 21 bases. The CDR3 is CASSLSGGGVLYNEQFF. In DNA form, the CDR3 reads TGTGCCAGCAGCCTTAGCGGAGGGGGCGTTTTATACAATGAGCAGTTCTTC.

At least ten counts were recorded for this clonotype. The chain carries TRBV6-1 and TRBJ2-3; D is unresolved. From germline, CDR1 is MNHNS and CDR2 SASEGT. V lost 6 bases to trimming and J lost 2 bases, with 12 bases between them. The CDR3 consists of 14 residues. The CDR3 loop is CASRLTIFTDTQYF. The CDR3 nucleotides read TGTGCCAGCAGACTAACAATATTCACAGATACGCAGTATTTT.

This clonotype was counted many times. CDR3: CAWSGAENQPQHF. The CDR3 DNA sequence: TGTGCCTGGAGTGGAGCCGAAAATCAGCCCCAGCATTTT. The V and J genes are TRBV30 and TRBJ1-5; D not resolved. This CDR3 comprises 13 residues. In germline, CDR1 is GTSNPN, CDR2 SVGIG (reference sequence). V was shortened by 1 base and J by 4 bases, with 8 bases between the two germline ends.

The CDR3 reads CASSQDSRGNMQYF. The DNA of the CDR3 is TGTGCCAGCAGCCAAGATTCAAGGGGAAACATGCAGTACTTC. The rearrangement links TRBV3-1 to TRBJ2-7; D is perhaps TRBD1 (5 bases). The V gene lost 0 bases and the J gene lost 9 bases, with 15 bases spanning the gap. The CDR3 is made up of 14 amino acids. The germline CDR1 and CDR2 sequences are LGHDT and YNNKEL (reference sequence).

In this sample, this clonotype turned up many times. The chain has TRBV7-8 and TRBJ2-7, with unresolved D. There are 14 residues in the CDR3. Trimming cost V 1 base and J 7 bases, with 14 bases left between them. CDR1 and CDR2 from the germline V gene are SGHVS and FQNEAQ. The CDR3 DNA sequence: TGTGCCAGCAGCTTAGTTGTCCATATGGGGGAGCAGTACTTC. Residues: CASSLVVHMGEQYF.

This clonotype was seen repeatedly, ten times or more. The J gene is TRBJ1-5, the V gene TRBV12-3 or TRBV12-4; D is unclear. This CDR3 has 15 amino acids. V was pared by 1 base and J by 2 bases, with 9 bases between. The DNA for the CDR3 is TGTGCCAGCAGTTTAGACCGAACCGGCAATCAGCCCCAGCATTTT. This sequence encodes CASSLDRTGNQPQHF.

The table lists this clonotype with many counts. One base away lies a much larger clone, so this may be a sequencing read error. J is TRBJ2-3 and V is TRBV7-9, with D possibly TRBD1 on 6 matching bases. Germline CDR1 and CDR2: SEHNR and FQNEAQ (reference sequence). The CDR3 spans 14 residues. V dropped 1 base and J dropped 4 bases, with 9 bases sitting between them. Here the CDR3 DNA reads TGTGCCAGCAGCTTAGGGCAGGGGTCAGATACGCAGTATTTT. Translated: CASSLGQGSDTQYF.

V is TRBV9 and J is TRBJ2-7, with TRBD1 identical over 7 bases. The CDR3 has 13 residues. V shed 2 bases and J 1 base; nucleotides not matched to a gene: 0. Germline V CDR1 and CDR2: SGDLS, YYNGEE. The CDR3 sequence: CASSVGQSYEQYF. As DNA, the CDR3 is TGTGCCAGCAGCGTGGGACAGTCCTACGAGCAGTACTTC. The variable domain in full, with the rest retrieved from reference TRBV9 and TRBJ2-7, is DSGVTQTPKHLITATGQRVTLRCSPRSGDLSVYWYQQSLDQGLQFLIQYYNGEERAKGNILERFSAQQFPDLHSELNLSSLELGDSALYFCASSVGQSYEQYFGPGTRLTVT.

This chain links TRBV24-1 with TRBJ2-5, with a possible D match to TRBD1 (6 bases). CDR3 length equals 15 residues. CDR1 and CDR2 from the germline V gene are KGHDR and SFDVKD. The V end was cut by 3 bases, the J end by 12 bases, with 22 bases between. The CDR3 region has the DNA TGTGCCACCAGTGATCGCTCCGGGACCCAGGGGAGTAAGTACTTC. Amino acid sequence: CATSDRSGTQGSKYF.

This clonotype was seen many times. The chain uses TRBV20-1 and TRBJ1-2; no firm D call. Germline CDR1 reads DFQATT; CDR2 reads SNEGSKA (reference sequence). V was shortened by 0 bases and J by 3 bases, with 8 bases between the two germline ends. The CDR3 covers 13 residues. The DNA of the CDR3 is TGCAGTGCTAGAGACGATACAGACTATGGCTACACCTTC. Its translation is CSARDDTDYGYTF.

This clonotype was counted ten times or more. The chain uses TRBV13 and TRBJ2-2, with D perhaps matching TRBD1 or TRBD2 (6 bases each). The CDR3 covers 14 residues. Germline CDR1 PRHDT, CDR2 FYEKMQ (reference sequence). The V gene lost 3 bases and the J gene lost 8 bases, with 13 bases spanning the gap. The CDR3 here is CASSFRGTRGELFF. CDR3 sequence (DNA): TGTGCCAGCAGCTTCCGCGGGACAAGGGGGGAGCTGTTTTTT.

Only a few counts were recorded for this clonotype. The chain joins TRBV6-2 or TRBV6-3 to TRBJ1-2; D remains unclear. Germline CDR1 MNHEY, CDR2 SVGEGT. Between the trimmed V and J ends, which lost 4 bases and 2 bases, there was a span of 11 bases. CDR3 size: 14 residues. The CDR3 sequence: CASSSHVVNYGYTF. Written as DNA, the CDR3 is TGTGCCAGCAGTTCACACGTCGTCAACTATGGCTACACCTTC.

This clonotype was recorded at least ten times. The chain combines TRBV18 with TRBJ2-7; 12 nucleotides match TRBD2. Germline CDR1 KGHSH, CDR2 LQKENI. The CDR3 contains 16 residues. V lost 3 bases and J lost 6; bases outside the gene matches: 9. The CDR3 sequence is CASSPPSGRAPGEQYF. The CDR3 region has the DNA TGTGCCAGCTCACCCCCTAGCGGGAGGGCCCCAGGCGAGCAGTACTTC.

This clonotype was counted many times. The rearrangement joins TRBV3-1 to TRBJ2-1, with TRBD1 as a possible D gene (5 bases). The ends were cut back, 1 base at V and 2 bases at J, with 9 bases in the middle. The CDR3 loop spans 15 amino acids. From germline, CDR1 is LGHDT and CDR2 YNNKEL (reference sequence). The CDR3 DNA sequence: TGTGCCAGCAGCCAAGGGCAGGGAACCTACAATGAGCAGTTCTTC. Its translation: CASSQGQGTYNEQFF.

This clonotype showed up just a few times. This chain connects TRBV3-1 to TRBJ2-3; D is ambiguous. Germline CDR1 LGHDT, CDR2 YNNKEL (reference sequence). Trimming cost V 1 base and J 4 bases, with 9 bases left between them. The CDR3 length is 14 residues. The CDR3 DNA reads TGTGCCAGCAGCCAAGGGACCAACCCAGATACGCAGTATTTT. This encodes CASSQGTNPDTQYF.

This clonotype was found many times. The chain combines TRBV4-1 with TRBJ1-2; D is unclear. Per germline, CDR1 MGHRA and CDR2 YSYEKL. The CDR3 has 15 amino acids. Trimming shortened V by 0 bases and J by 4 bases, and 12 bases separated the two germline ends. The CDR3 nucleotides read TGCGCCAGCAGCCAAGATGGCGTCCTTCCCTATGGCTACACCTTC. Translated: CASSQDGVLPYGYTF.

This clonotype showed up many times. The chain uses TRBV13 and TRBJ2-7; D uncertain. Between the trimmed V and J ends, which lost 2 bases and 3 bases, there was a span of 11 bases. The CDR3 has 14 residues. Germline assignment: CDR1 PRHDT and CDR2 FYEKMQ (reference sequence). Here the CDR3 reads CASSLSPAHYEQYF. CDR3 sequence (DNA): TGTGCCAGCAGCTTAAGTCCGGCTCACTACGAGCAGTACTTC.

This clonotype was counted ten times or more. The chain is built from TRBV7-9 and TRBJ1-4, with 9 nucleotides matching TRBD1. This CDR3 has 14 amino acids. Per germline, CDR1 SEHNR and CDR2 FQNEAQ (reference sequence). V lost 0 bases to trimming and J lost 10 bases; unmatched junction nucleotides: 3. CDR3 sequence reads: CASSLAGQGAKLFF. The CDR3 DNA is TGTGCCAGCAGCTTAGCGGGACAGGGAGCAAAACTGTTTTTT.